Below are 26 T cell receptor beta chains sequenced from a single sample in a study of cytomegalovirus exposure and HLA in healthy donors. Amplification used 60 Vbeta primers and 13 Jbeta primers. The protocol was immunoSEQ multiplex PCR, while the TCRdb copy is restricted to in-frame clones and leaves out a portion. Among around 130,000 clones, approximately 88% were seen once, and the ten largest hold about 0.51%. Sequenced sample: PBMCs. These receptors all come from a woman between 35 and 50 years old in good health and CMV-seronegative.

V and J are TRBV7-9 and TRBJ2-7; 7 nucleotides match TRBD1. Trimming cost V 5 bases and J 4 bases; bases outside gene matches: 8. The CDR3 is 14 residues long. Germline V gene sequence: CDR1 SEHNR, CDR2 FQNEAQ (reference sequence). The CDR3 DNA sequence: TGTGCCAGCAGCGTAGACAGGGTGGGGTACGAGCAGTACTTC. It yields the protein CASSVDRVGYEQYF. The whole variable domain, filled in from reference TRBV7-9 and TRBJ2-7, reads DTGVSQNPRHKITKRGQNVTFRCDPISEHNRLYWYRQTLGQGPEFLTYFQNEAQLEKSRLLSDRFSAERPKGSFSTLEIQRTEQGDSAMYLCASSVDRVGYEQYFGPGTRLTVT.

This chain connects TRBV30 to TRBJ2-7; 12 nucleotides agree with TRBD2. This CDR3 has 13 residues. The germline V gene has CDR1 GTSNPN and CDR2 SVGIG (reference sequence). The trim removed 4 bases at V and 7 bases at J, leaving 5 bases unmatched. The chain's CDR3 is CAWMTSGGQEQYF. CDR3 bases: TGTGCCTGGATGACTAGCGGGGGCCAAGAGCAGTACTTC.

This sequence joins TRBV28 and TRBJ1-4; D perhaps matches TRBD1 (5 bases). Trimming removed 7 bases from V and 7 bases from J, with 19 bases in between. Per germline, CDR1 MDHEN and CDR2 SYDVKM. This CDR3 comprises 15 residues. For the CDR3, the DNA is TGTGCCAGCACCAATCTCCGGGGGTTTCGTGAAAAACTGTTTTTT. As protein: CASTNLRGFREKLFF.

This chain joins TRBV7-6 and TRBJ2-5; D possibly corresponds to TRBD1 (5 bases). V was trimmed by 5 bases and J by 4 bases, leaving 11 bases between them. The germline CDR1 and CDR2 sequences are SGHVS and FNYEAQ. CDR3 length equals 13 residues. The CDR3: CASSPRVGETQYF. CDR3 DNA sequence: TGTGCCAGCAGCCCCAGGGTTGGAGAGACCCAGTACTTC.

The rearrangement uses TRBV19 and TRBJ2-1; D call uncertain. V lost 3 bases, J lost 5 bases, and 11 bases lay in between. The germline V gene has CDR1 LNHDA and CDR2 SQIVND (reference sequence). The CDR3 covers 14 residues. The CDR3 DNA sequence: TGTGCCAGTAGTATGCTCCTAGTCCACAATGAGCAGTTCTTC. As protein: CASSMLLVHNEQFF.

The chain links TRBV5-8 to TRBJ2-3; TRBD1 matches at 8 bases. The CDR3 contains 15 residues. The V gene end was trimmed by 3 bases and the J gene end by 2 bases; junction bases not matched to a gene: 5. The germline V gene has CDR1 SGHTS and CDR2 YDEGEE. CDR3 sequence: CASSSGQVYTDTQYF. The CDR3 DNA sequence: TGTGCCAGCAGCTCGGGACAGGTCTACACAGATACGCAGTATTTT.

The chain employs TRBV28 and TRBJ2-7, with 7 bases that match TRBD2. The V gene end was trimmed by 3 bases and the J gene end by 3 bases; junction bases not matched to a gene: 5. Looked up from germline, CDR1 is MDHEN and CDR2 is SYDVKM. The CDR3 is 14 residues long. CDR3 DNA: TGTGCCAGCAGTTTGTCCGGGAGGATCTACGAGCAGTACTTC. Translated: CASSLSGRIYEQYF.

V gene TRBV7-9 combines with J gene TRBJ1-1; D is possibly TRBD1 (6 bases). The CDR3 has 14 residues. V shed 1 base and J shed 5 bases, with 11 bases lying between them. From germline, CDR1 is SEHNR and CDR2 FQNEAQ (reference sequence). The chain's CDR3 is CASSLGGGGTEAFF. The DNA of the CDR3 is TGTGCCAGCAGCTTAGGGGGGGGCGGAACTGAAGCTTTCTTT. The whole variable domain, filled in from reference TRBV7-9 and TRBJ1-1, reads DTGVSQNPRHKITKRGQNVTFRCDPISEHNRLYWYRQTLGQGPEFLTYFQNEAQLEKSRLLSDRFSAERPKGSFSTLEIQRTEQGDSAMYLCASSLGGGGTEAFFGQGTRLTVV.

The rearrangement joins TRBV19 to TRBJ2-6; TRBD1 is a possible D gene (5 bases). Germline V gives CDR1 LNHDA, CDR2 SQIVND (reference sequence). The CDR3 length is 18 residues. Trimming shortened V by 4 bases and J by 2 bases, and 18 bases separated the two germline ends. The CDR3 region is CASSTPGILVAGANVLTF. DNA for the CDR3: TGTGCCAGTAGTACCCCAGGGATCCTCGTTGCTGGGGCCAACGTCCTGACTTTC.

The chain carries TRBV27 and TRBJ1-1; 9 bases fit TRBD1. Germline V gene lookup returns CDR1 MNHEY and CDR2 SMNVEV (reference sequence). With V trimmed by 3 bases and J by 4 bases, 6 bases remained unmatched. This CDR3 has 15 residues. CDR3 region: CASSFSQGAGTEAFF. In DNA form, the CDR3 reads TGTGCCAGCAGTTTCTCACAGGGGGCCGGCACTGAAGCTTTCTTT.

This rearrangement joins TRBV6-6 to TRBJ1-2; possibly TRBD1 for D (5 bases). V was clipped by 2 bases and J by 3 bases, with 13 bases between them. The germline CDR1 and CDR2 sequences are MNHNY and SVGAGI (reference sequence). The CDR3 is made up of 15 amino acids. CDR3: CASSYLHGGDYGYTF. In DNA form, the CDR3 reads TGTGCCAGCAGTTACCTCCACGGGGGGGACTATGGCTACACCTTC.

On this clone: Its ends do not fully match the called genes, so a read error is possible. This sample also contains other DNA sequences that code for the same CDR3. The chain couples TRBV13 to TRBJ2-2, with a tentative D call TRBD2 (6 bases). The CDR3 loop spans 15 amino acids. The germline gives CDR1 PRHDT, CDR2 FYEKMQ (reference sequence). The chain's CDR3 is CASSSFWRGTGELFF. DNA for the CDR3: TGTGCCAGTAGCTCCTTTTGGCGGGGCACCGGGGAGCTGTTTTTT.

J is TRBJ2-1 and V is TRBV13, with TRBD2 identical over 9 bases. The J segment lost 1 base and the V segment lost 1 base, leaving 5 bases of the junction unmatched. Germline CDR1 is PRHDT and CDR2 is FYEKMQ (reference sequence). This CDR3 region has 17 residues. CDR3 amino acids: CASSLDLREGSYNEQFF. The CDR3 DNA sequence: TGTGCCAGCAGCTTAGATTTGCGGGAGGGGTCCTACAATGAGCAGTTCTTC.

The rearrangement joins TRBV4-2 to TRBJ2-4, with a tentative D call TRBD1 (7 bases). The germline V gene encodes CDR1 LGHNA and CDR2 YNFKEQ. This CDR3 is 13 amino acids long. Trimming removed 4 bases from V and 5 bases from J, with 9 bases in between. DNA of the CDR3: TGTGCCAGCAGCCTCAGGGGGGAAAACATTCAGTACTTC. It translates to CASSLRGENIQYF.

The chain is built from TRBV28 and TRBJ1-1; 8 nucleotides agree with TRBD1. The CDR3 contains 14 residues. Germline CDR1 reads MDHEN; CDR2 reads SYDVKM. V was pared by 7 bases and J by 1 base, with 5 bases of the junction left unmatched. CDR3 sequence (DNA): TGTGCCAGCATCACAGGACAGGGGAACACTGAAGCTTTCTTT. It specifies CASITGQGNTEAFF.

In its sample, this clone was seen a few times. The chain carries TRBV4-1 and TRBJ1-1; 8 nucleotides line up with TRBD1. The CDR3 contains 16 residues. Germline CDR1 MGHRA, CDR2 YSYEKL. V was clipped by 0 bases and J by 10 bases; unmatched bases: 13. CDR3 coding DNA: TGCGCCAGCAGCCAAGAGTGGACAGGGCAGAAGATGCGAGCTTTCTTT. The encoded protein is CASSQEWTGQKMRAFF.

This clone appeared a single time. The chain is built from TRBV29-1 and TRBJ1-2; D is possibly TRBD1 (6 bases). The V gene lost 3 bases and the J gene lost 3 bases, with 11 bases spanning the gap. In germline, CDR1 is SQVTM, CDR2 ANQGSEA. The CDR3 is 13 amino acids. CDR3 sequence reads: CSVDRDRHYGYTF. The CDR3 DNA is TGCAGCGTTGATCGCGACAGGCACTATGGCTACACCTTC.

The chain has TRBV23-1 and TRBJ2-5; possible D gene TRBD2, 6 bases. TRBV23-1 is an ORF for which the function is uncertain. With 9 bases removed from V and 3 bases from J, the gap between germline ends came to 14 bases. CDR3 length: 13 residues. The CDR3: CASRGSREETQYF. Written as DNA, the CDR3 is TGCGCCAGTCGGGGGAGCAGGGAAGAGACCCAGTACTTC.

This CDR3 is CASSLEGTGSYEQYF. In nucleotides, the CDR3 is TGTGCCAGCAGCTTAGAAGGGACAGGGAGCTACGAGCAGTACTTC. The J gene is TRBJ2-7, the V gene TRBV11-3; 9 bases are shared with TRBD1. CDR3 size: 15 residues. Per the germline V gene, CDR1 is SGHNT and CDR2 is YENEEA. J gave up 3 bases and V 0 bases, and 3 bases lay outside the gene matches.

A word on this clone: One junction end disagrees with the germline gene, perhaps due to a read error. The chain is built from TRBV7-7 and TRBJ2-5; 10 bases line up with TRBD2. The CDR3 is 17 amino acids. The germline gives CDR1 SSHAT, CDR2 FNYEAQ (reference sequence). In DNA form, the CDR3 reads TGTGCCAGCAGCGCTCGCCTAGCGGGAGAGGCCCAAGAGGCCCAGTACTTC. Translated, it gives CASSARLAGEAQEAQYF.

CDR3 protein: CAWSVQGAETQYF. The CDR3 DNA is TGTGCCTGGAGTGTTCAGGGGGCAGAGACCCAGTACTTC. The chain uses TRBV30 and TRBJ2-5; 8 bases are a match to TRBD1. V shed 0 bases, J shed 4 bases, and the junction held 1 base outside the gene matches. The CDR3 has 13 residues. Germline V gene sequence: CDR1 GTSNPN, CDR2 SVGIG (reference sequence).

DNA for the CDR3: TGTGCCAGCAGCTCTAGACTAGCGGGGGTTGAGACCGGGGAGCTGTTTTTT. Its protein is CASSSRLAGVETGELFF. The chain has TRBV7-9 and TRBJ2-2; 12 bases agree with TRBD2. The ends lost 4 bases at V and 5 bases at J; junction bases unmatched: 8. The length of the CDR3 is 17 residues. CDR1 is SEHNR, CDR2 FQNEAQ, per germline (reference sequence).

The CDR3 sequence: CAPTGSGAQETQYF. CDR3 DNA: TGTGCCCCTACGGGTAGCGGAGCGCAAGAGACCCAGTACTTC. The chain combines TRBV2 with TRBJ2-5; possibly TRBD2 for D (6 bases). This CDR3 comprises 14 residues. Germline V lookup: CDR1 SNHLY, CDR2 FYNNEI. V was trimmed by 11 bases and J by 2 bases, leaving 18 bases between them.

The chain recombines TRBV7-9 with TRBJ1-1, with a possible D match to TRBD1 (5 bases). The V and J ends lost 2 bases and 4 bases respectively, with 11 bases between them. The length of the CDR3 is 14 residues. The germline gives CDR1 SEHNR, CDR2 FQNEAQ (reference sequence). The CDR3 region has the DNA TGTGCCAGCAGCTTAATGGACATCTCCACTGAAGCTTTCTTT. Protein: CASSLMDISTEAFF. Complete variable domain (other parts from reference TRBV7-9 and TRBJ1-1): DTGVSQNPRHKITKRGQNVTFRCDPISEHNRLYWYRQTLGQGPEFLTYFQNEAQLEKSRLLSDRFSAERPKGSFSTLEIQRTEQGDSAMYLCASSLMDISTEAFFGQGTRLTVV.

The J gene is TRBJ2-3, the V gene TRBV30, with a weak D call TRBD2 (5 bases). Germline CDR1 is GTSNPN and CDR2 is SVGIG (reference sequence). The CDR3 is made up of 11 amino acids. V gave up 5 bases and J gave up 6 bases, with 9 bases separating them. The CDR3 DNA follows: TGTGCCTGGGGAGGTTGGGATACGCAGTATTTT. Amino acid sequence: CAWGGWDTQYF.

The J gene is TRBJ2-7, the V gene TRBV14; 8 nucleotides agree with TRBD1. The germline V gene has CDR1 SGHDN and CDR2 FVKESK. J lost 4 bases, V lost 6 bases, and 14 bases had no gene match. The CDR3 extends over 16 amino acids. The CDR3 DNA sequence: TGTGCCAGCAGACATAGGCGACAGGGGCCCTTTTACGAGCAGTACTTC. Amino acid sequence: CASRHRRQGPFYEQYF.